The 29 T cell receptor beta chains below were found in one sample sequenced in a study of blood T cell repertoires in COVID-19 (dated by TCRdb to 2018 to 2021). The receptor library was made with the immunoSEQ multiplex PCR assay. Entries here come from immuneACCESS through TCRdb and include only in-frame sequences with V and J called. Some clones fail to appear in such tables; in the studies checked, an unresolved V gene covers under half of the shortfall, and the cause of the remainder is unknown. Here the sample has 200,000 to 250,000 clones; approximately 82% occur a single time. Approximately 3.5% of the sample is held by the ten biggest clonotypes. The sequencing sample was made of peripheral blood. The receptors stem from a young woman with acute or convalescent COVID-19.

This clone was seen a few times. The J gene is TRBJ2-3, the V gene TRBV10-3, with 7 bases identical to TRBD2. The CDR3 has 15 amino acids. J was trimmed by 4 bases and V by 6 bases; bases with no gene match: 10. CDR1 ENHRY and CDR2 SYGVKD come from the germline V gene. CDR3 protein: CAISLAGVLPDTQYF. The CDR3 DNA sequence: TGTGCCATCAGCCTGGCGGGAGTTTTACCAGATACGCAGTATTTT.

V is TRBV19 and J is TRBJ1-6; D perhaps matches TRBD1 (5 bases). CDR3 length equals 14 residues. Per germline, CDR1 LNHDA and CDR2 SQIVND (reference sequence). V lost 3 bases and J 10 bases, leaving 13 bases between the germline ends. The CDR3 protein is CASSIMQGGSPLHF. DNA of the CDR3: TGTGCCAGTAGTATTATGCAGGGCGGCTCACCCCTCCACTTT.

V usage is TRBV15 and J usage is TRBJ1-4; TRBD1 matches 8 bases. This CDR3 has 17 amino acids. Unmatched junction bases numbered 4, after V lost 1 base and J lost 0 bases. From germline, CDR1 is LNHNV and CDR2 YYDKDF (reference sequence). This CDR3 reads CATSRGTGRATNEKLFF. The CDR3 DNA follows: TGTGCCACCAGCAGAGGGACAGGGAGGGCAACTAATGAAAAACTGTTTTTT.

The chain links TRBV10-3 to TRBJ1-1; D remains ambiguous. In germline, CDR1 is ENHRY, CDR2 SYGVKD. The CDR3 runs 13 residues. V lost 10 bases and J lost 1, with 13 bases in between. CDR3 residues: CATTIRGNTEAFF. CDR3 DNA sequence: TGTGCCACCACCATTCGAGGGAACACTGAAGCTTTCTTT.

This clone occurred once. The J gene is TRBJ2-2, the V gene TRBV7-9, with 15 bases that match TRBD2. Looked up from germline, CDR1 is SEHNR and CDR2 is FQNEAQ (reference sequence). The CDR3 covers 18 residues. V lost 5 bases and J lost 6; bases outside the gene matches: 10. CDR3 sequence reads: CASSPLGLAGGEPGELFF. The CDR3 DNA is TGTGCCAGCAGCCCGCTAGGACTAGCGGGAGGGGAACCCGGGGAGCTGTTTTTT. Full variable domain (remainder filled in from reference TRBV7-9 and TRBJ2-2): DTGVSQNPRHKITKRGQNVTFRCDPISEHNRLYWYRQTLGQGPEFLTYFQNEAQLEKSRLLSDRFSAERPKGSFSTLEIQRTEQGDSAMYLCASSPLGLAGGEPGELFFGEGSRLTVL.

The chain uses TRBV11-2 and TRBJ2-7; the match to TRBD2 covers 8 bases. Germline-derived CDR1 and CDR2 are SGHAT and FQNNGV. CDR3 size: 19 residues. V was pared by 1 base and J by 0 bases, with 14 bases of the junction left unmatched. The CDR3 DNA reads TGTGCCAGCAGCTTAGGCCCTCTCCGTAGCGGGAACCCCTCCTACGAGCAGTACTTC. The encoded protein is CASSLGPLRSGNPSYEQYF.

The rearrangement links TRBV6-6 to TRBJ1-5; weak D call: TRBD1 (5 bases). This CDR3 is 14 amino acids long. Germline V lookup: CDR1 MNHNY, CDR2 SVGAGI (reference sequence). Trimming stripped 2 bases from V and 8 bases from J, with 13 bases between. The CDR3 loop is CASSYDYRREPQHF. For the CDR3, the DNA is TGTGCCAGCAGTTACGACTACAGGAGGGAGCCCCAGCATTTT.

V gene TRBV29-1 combines with J gene TRBJ2-1; weak D call: TRBD2 (6 bases). This CDR3 has 13 amino acids. V lost 1 base and J lost 10, with 14 bases in between. CDR1 is SQVTM and CDR2 is ANQGSEA in the germline V gene. The CDR3 spells CSVEARDQTEQFF. CDR3 in DNA: TGCAGCGTTGAAGCGCGGGACCAGACCGAGCAGTTCTTC.

The chain carries TRBV5-5 and TRBJ2-6; D perhaps matches TRBD2 (6 bases). The V end lost 4 bases, the J end lost 2 bases, and 13 bases lay between the germline ends. The CDR3 contains 16 residues. CDR1 and CDR2 (germline): SGHKS, YYEKEE (reference sequence). The CDR3 loop is CASSPAAGTGANVLTF. DNA for the CDR3: TGTGCCAGCAGCCCCGCGGCGGGAACTGGGGCCAACGTCCTGACTTTC.

The J gene is TRBJ1-1, the V gene TRBV25-1, with 7 positions matching TRBD1. The CDR3 contains 18 residues. V dropped 0 bases and J dropped 0; count of bases not matched to a gene: 10. Germline lookup yields CDR1 MGHDK and CDR2 SYGVNS. CDR3 bases: TGTGCCAGCAGTGAATATCTCTTCCCGACAGGGTTGAACACTGAAGCTTTCTTT. The encoded protein is CASSEYLFPTGLNTEAFF. The variable domain in full, with the rest retrieved from reference TRBV25-1 and TRBJ1-1, is EADIYQTPRYLVIGTGKKITLECSQTMGHDKMYWYQQDPGMELHLIHYSYGVNSTEKGDLSSESTVSRIRTEHFPLTLESARPSHTSQYLCASSEYLFPTGLNTEAFFGQGTRLTVV.

The V gene is TRBV28, the J gene TRBJ1-2; D is unclear. V lost 8 bases and J lost 5, with 15 bases in between. Germline V gene data show CDR1 as MDHEN and CDR2 as SYDVKM. CDR3 length equals 13 residues. CDR3 sequence (DNA): TGTGCCAGCCACGGGTCTCGAACTTATGGCTACACCTTC. This encodes CASHGSRTYGYTF.

This chain joins TRBV5-6 and TRBJ2-7, with no clear D. The CDR3 length is 12 residues. The germline gives CDR1 SGHDT, CDR2 YYEEEE. The V and J ends lost 5 bases and 3 bases respectively, with 9 bases between them. CDR3 loop: CASSSTGYEQYF. The CDR3 nucleotides are TGTGCCAGCAGTTCGACTGGCTACGAGCAGTACTTC.

In the case of this clone: Mismatch with germline at one junction end may stem from a read error. The V gene is TRBV11-3, the J gene TRBJ2-1; D might be TRBD1 (6 bases). The CDR3 contains 15 residues. CDR1 SGHNT and CDR2 YENEEA come from the germline V gene. CDR3 sequence: CASSLEGHPYNEQFF. CDR3 bases: TGTGCCAGCAGCCTAGAGGGACACCCTTACAATGAGCAGTTCTTC.

V is TRBV2 and J is TRBJ1-5; unclear D gene. The V end lost 6 bases, the J end lost 3 bases, and 12 bases lay between the germline ends. The CDR3 is made up of 14 amino acids. Germline V gene data show CDR1 as SNHLY and CDR2 as FYNNEI. CDR3 bases: TGTGCCAGCAGCCTAGACGGCCTCAATCAGCCCCAGCATTTT. This gives the protein CASSLDGLNQPQHF.

The chain recombines TRBV4-2 with TRBJ2-3, with a weak D call TRBD2 (5 bases). The CDR3 consists of 16 residues. Germline-derived CDR1 and CDR2 are LGHNA and YNFKEQ. Trimming cost V 0 bases and J 1 base, with 11 bases left between them. As DNA, the CDR3 is TGTGCCAGCAGCCAAGATCGCAATAGCGGCACAGATACGCAGTATTTT. Amino acids: CASSQDRNSGTDTQYF.

This rearrangement joins TRBV6-5 to TRBJ2-1, with a possible D match to TRBD2 (6 bases). Trimming pared 8 bases from V and 7 bases from J, leaving 15 bases between. Per the germline V gene, CDR1 is MNHEY and CDR2 is SVGAGI. This CDR3 comprises 13 residues. The CDR3 spells CASVGLSGNEQFF. DNA of the CDR3: TGTGCCAGCGTTGGACTAAGCGGGAATGAGCAGTTCTTC.

The rearrangement links TRBV3-1 (or the pseudogene TRBV3-2) to TRBJ2-1; TRBD2 matches 7 bases. This CDR3 is 17 amino acids long. Per germline, CDR1 LGHDT and CDR2 YNNKEL (reference sequence). Germline trimming cut 1 base from V and 2 bases from J; bases unmatched to any gene: 8. The DNA for the CDR3 is TGTGCCAGCAGCCAAGTGGGGGAGGGCCGGGCCTACAATGAGCAGTTCTTC. It codes for CASSQVGEGRAYNEQFF.

The V and J genes are TRBV4-2 and TRBJ1-3; the D gene is possibly TRBD1 (5 bases). V was cut by 0 bases and J by 5 bases, with 8 bases left in between. The CDR3 is 14 residues long. The V gene's germline CDR1 is LGHNA and CDR2 YNFKEQ. CDR3 nucleotides: TGTGCCAGCAGCCAAGAGGGACTCCGAAACACCATATATTTT. This encodes CASSQEGLRNTIYF.

This rearrangement joins TRBV20-1 to TRBJ2-7; D might be TRBD1 (5 bases). Germline lookup yields CDR1 DFQATT and CDR2 SNEGSKA (reference sequence). V lost 6 bases and J lost 9, with 15 bases in between. There are 11 residues in the CDR3. The CDR3 sequence: CSAWSTQGQYF. CDR3 coding DNA: TGCAGTGCCTGGTCCACTCAGGGGCAGTACTTC.

The chain has TRBV28 and TRBJ2-1, with D possibly matching TRBD1 (5 bases). From germline, CDR1 is MDHEN and CDR2 SYDVKM. The CDR3 spans 12 residues. V lost 6 bases, J lost 9 bases, and 12 bases lay in between. The CDR3 is CASRPTGTEQFF. CDR3 coding DNA: TGTGCCAGCAGACCCACAGGAACTGAGCAGTTCTTC. Full variable domain (remainder filled in from reference TRBV28 and TRBJ2-1): DVKVTQSSRYLVKRTGEKVFLECVQDMDHENMFWYRQDPGLGLRLIYFSYDVKMKEKGDIPEGYSVSREKKERFSLILESASTNQTSMYLCASRPTGTEQFFGPGTRLTVL.

V and J are TRBV19 and TRBJ2-1; 15 nucleotides agree with TRBD2. Trimming at V came to 4 bases and at J to 0 bases, leaving 4 bases not matched to a gene. Per germline, CDR1 LNHDA and CDR2 SQIVND (reference sequence). The CDR3 has 18 residues. The CDR3 sequence is CASSTGLAGGSSYNEQFF. Here the CDR3 DNA reads TGTGCCAGTAGTACCGGACTAGCGGGAGGGAGCTCCTACAATGAGCAGTTCTTC.

The V gene is TRBV2, the J gene TRBJ2-1, with D possibly matching TRBD2 (5 bases). Germline V gene data show CDR1 as SNHLY and CDR2 as FYNNEI. V gave up 6 bases and J gave up 6 bases, with 18 bases separating them. This CDR3 contains 15 residues. The CDR3 region has the DNA TGTGCCAGCAGGATAAAAAGCGGTACACCCAATGAGCAGTTCTTC. This gives the protein CASRIKSGTPNEQFF.

The V call is TRBV4-2, the J call TRBJ2-7; D might be TRBD2 (6 bases). The V and J ends lost 0 bases and 0 bases respectively, with 9 bases between them. CDR3 size: 15 residues. Germline V gene lookup returns CDR1 LGHNA and CDR2 YNFKEQ. CDR3 coding DNA: TGTGCCAGCAGCCAAGAAGACGGGGGCTCCTACGAGCAGTACTTC. Amino acid sequence: CASSQEDGGSYEQYF.

V is TRBV5-5 and J is TRBJ2-7, with TRBD1 identical over 8 bases. Losses at the gene ends were 0 bases for V and 2 bases for J; bases not matched to a gene: 1. Germline CDR1 is SGHKS and CDR2 is YYEKEE (reference sequence). The CDR3 loop spans 14 amino acids. CDR3 sequence: CASSLDRGTYEQYF. The CDR3 DNA reads as TGTGCCAGCAGCTTGGACAGGGGGACCTACGAGCAGTACTTC. Based on the CDR3 plus reference TRBV5-5 and TRBJ2-7, the full variable domain is DAGVTQSPTHLIKTRGQQVTLRCSPISGHKSVSWYQQVLGQGPQFIFQYYEKEERGRGNFPDRFSARQFPNYSSELNVNALLLGDSALYLCASSLDRGTYEQYFGPGTRLTVT.

The V and J genes are TRBV28 and TRBJ2-7; 8 nucleotides agree with TRBD1. The CDR3 extends over 14 amino acids. Germline V gives CDR1 MDHEN, CDR2 SYDVKM. J lost 3 bases, V lost 5 bases, and 6 bases had no gene match. This chain's CDR3 is CASSPGTGLYEQYF. The CDR3 nucleotides are TGTGCCAGCAGTCCCGGGACAGGACTCTACGAGCAGTACTTC.

CDR3 sequence (DNA): TGTGCCAGCAGTTCCAACCCCAACCGAGCGGAGCACCAAGAGACCCAGTACTTC. Translated, it gives CASSSNPNRAEHQETQYF. The V and J genes are TRBV6-2 or TRBV6-3 and TRBJ2-5; maybe TRBD2 (5 bases). V lost 4 bases, J lost 0 bases, and 21 bases lay in between. The CDR3 has 18 amino acids. CDR1 MNHEY and CDR2 SVGEGT come from the germline V gene.

V gene TRBV19 combines with J gene TRBJ1-3; no clear D gene. Germline CDR1 is LNHDA and CDR2 is SQIVND (reference sequence). The CDR3 is 14 residues long. Trimming took 5 bases from V and 4 from J, leaving 12 bases between them. CDR3 protein: CASSDPYPGNTIYF. CDR3 coding DNA: TGTGCCAGTAGTGATCCCTACCCCGGAAACACCATATATTTT.

The rearrangement joins TRBV11-2 to TRBJ2-2; D may be TRBD1 (6 bases). CDR3 length: 15 residues. Trimming took off 7 bases at V and 6 bases at J, with 18 bases between the two ends. The germline gives CDR1 SGHAT, CDR2 FQNNGV. This chain's CDR3 is CASTISWGRAGELFF. CDR3 nucleotides: TGTGCCAGCACCATTTCGTGGGGGCGCGCCGGGGAGCTGTTTTTT.

V and J are TRBV5-4 and TRBJ2-2; 8 bases are shared with TRBD1. CDR3 length: 16 amino acids. Looked up from germline, CDR1 is SGHNT and CDR2 is YYREEE (reference sequence). With 2 bases clipped from V and 6 bases from J, the junction kept 9 bases outside the gene matches. CDR3: CASSLPSGGAPGELFF. The CDR3 DNA sequence: TGTGCCAGCAGCTTACCTTCAGGGGGCGCGCCCGGGGAGCTGTTTTTT.